This TCR beta chain was recorded in a study of CD8 T cells in Susac syndrome. TCR beta from blood CD8+ and CD4+ T cells was sequenced. Study conclusions and caveats: Only a relatively small number of individuals were included in the TCR sequencing and HLA analysis.

The CDR3 sequence is 14 residues long. Germline V gene lookup returns CDR1 KGHDR and CDR2 SFDVKD. V shed 3 bases, J shed 2 bases, and the junction held 3 bases outside the gene matches. Remarks on this clonotype: Its antigen is undetermined.

A quantity of roughly 0.5 to 1 ug RNA underwent reverse transcription using random hexamers. The amplification used immunoSEQ multiplex PCR on TCR beta CDR3; it spanned 54 Vbeta and 13 Jbeta. In TCRdb, the immunoSEQ multiplex PCR reads were re-called with MiXCR into one record per CDR3 protein. The table shows 100,000 to 150,000 distinct CDR3 sequences, with around 96% occurring only once. Sequenced sample: CD4+ T cells from PBMCs. The TCR sequence derives from a human donor in good health. The V and J genes are TRBV24-1 and TRBJ2-7; the match to TRBD1 covers 7 bases. The CDR3 DNA follows: TGTGCCACCAGTGATCCCGACAGGGCCTACGAGCAGTACTTC. It is translated as CATSDPDRAYEQYF.